The 27 T cell receptor beta chains below all came from one sample that was sequenced in a study of blood T cell repertoires in COVID-19 (dated by TCRdb to the early 2020s). Libraries were constructed by the immunoSEQ multiplex PCR assay. The clones in this table, taken by TCRdb from immuneACCESS, are in-frame only. Not every clone is retained; where verified, under half of the shortfall comes from an unresolved V gene, and the cause of the rest is unknown. In this sample the table shows 200,000 to 250,000 clones, roughly four fifths of which occur a single time. The ten largest account for 3% to 4% of the sample. The sequenced material came from PBMCs or T cells enriched from blood (not recorded which). These receptors came from a woman aged 60-75 years who had recovered from COVID-19.

This clone appeared many times. The J gene is TRBJ2-6, the V gene TRBV15; the D gene is possibly TRBD2 (6 bases). The germline V and J ends were trimmed by 1 base and 3 bases, with 13 bases remaining between them. The CDR3 contains 17 residues. CDR1 and CDR2 from the germline V gene are LNHNV and YYDKDF (reference sequence). CDR3 protein: CATSRVTGDVGANVLTF. The DNA of the CDR3 is TGTGCCACCAGCAGAGTGACGGGAGATGTTGGGGCCAACGTCCTGACTTTC.

A note on this clone: One end of the junction is discordant with germline, which a read error may explain. The rearrangement links TRBV7-2 to TRBJ2-3, with D perhaps matching TRBD1 (6 bases). This CDR3 contains 14 residues. Looked up from germline, CDR1 is SGHTA and CDR2 is FQGNSA. The DNA of the CDR3 is TGTGCCAGCAGCTTAGCAGCGAGGACAGATGCGCAGTATTTT. Its translation: CASSLAARTDAQYF. The variable domain in full, with the rest retrieved from reference TRBV7-2 and TRBJ2-3, is GAGVSQSPSNKVTEKGKDVELRCDPISGHTALYWYRQSLGQGLEFLIYFQGNSAPDKSGLPSDRFSAERTGGSVSTLTIQRTQQEDSAVYLCASSLAARTDAQYFGPGTRLTVL.

This chain links TRBV5-8 with TRBJ2-2; TRBD1 might be the D (6 bases). CDR3 size: 14 residues. Germline V CDR1 and CDR2: SGHTS, YDEGEE. The V end was cut by 4 bases, the J end by 8 bases, with 15 bases between. The CDR3 region is CASSHTGLVGELFF. CDR3 sequence (DNA): TGTGCCAGCAGCCATACAGGGCTGGTAGGGGAGCTGTTTTTT.

V usage is TRBV10-3 and J usage is TRBJ2-1; TRBD2 matches 11 bases. V was pared by 7 bases and J by 5 bases, with 4 bases of the junction left unmatched. The germline V gene encodes CDR1 ENHRY and CDR2 SYGVKD. There are 14 residues in the CDR3. CDR3 in amino acids: CAITGTSGDNEQFF. The CDR3 DNA reads as TGTGCCATCACTGGGACTAGCGGCGACAATGAGCAGTTCTTC.

V is TRBV9 and J is TRBJ1-1; 7 bases align to TRBD1. The CDR3 sequence is 16 residues long. Germline assignment: CDR1 SGDLS and CDR2 YYNGEE. With 2 bases clipped from V and 0 bases from J, the junction kept 7 bases outside the gene matches. CDR3 in DNA: TGTGCCAGCAGCGTGACAGGGAGTCCCATGAACACTGAAGCTTTCTTT. This sequence encodes CASSVTGSPMNTEAFF.

The J gene is TRBJ1-6, the V gene TRBV6-5; D is perhaps TRBD1 (5 bases). Germline lookup yields CDR1 MNHEY and CDR2 SVGAGI. V lost 6 bases, J lost 14 bases, and 23 bases lay in between. The CDR3 length is 15 residues. Written as DNA, the CDR3 is TGTGCCAGCAGCGACGGGGGGTCAGTTCGCTATTCCCTCCACTTT. It translates to CASSDGGSVRYSLHF.

This chain uses TRBV27 with TRBJ1-6; maybe TRBD1 (6 bases). Germline V gives CDR1 MNHEY, CDR2 SMNVEV (reference sequence). Trimming stripped 1 base from V and 9 bases from J, with 13 bases between. The CDR3 loop spans 15 amino acids. The CDR3 nucleotides are TGTGCCAGCAGTTTATGGGGACAACCGATTTCACCCCTCCACTTT. Its protein is CASSLWGQPISPLHF.

The V and J genes are TRBV6-1 and TRBJ2-7, with 9 bases matching TRBD2. Germline CDR1 MNHNS, CDR2 SASEGT. Germline trimming cut 1 base from V and 2 bases from J; bases unmatched to any gene: 3. The CDR3 is made up of 15 amino acids. The DNA for the CDR3 is TGTGCCAGCAGTGAAGGGCTAGCGGGACCCTACGAGCAGTACTTC. Protein: CASSEGLAGPYEQYF.

The chain links TRBV5-8 to TRBJ1-3; a weak D match, TRBD1 (6 bases). The CDR3 runs 16 residues. Trimming cost V 4 bases and J 1 base, with 15 bases left between them. Germline CDR1 reads SGHTS; CDR2 reads YDEGEE. The CDR3 is CASSPGTSMSGNTIYF. DNA for the CDR3: TGTGCCAGCAGCCCCGGGACATCTATGTCTGGAAACACCATATATTTT.

The J gene is TRBJ1-4, the V gene TRBV19; TRBD1 is a possible D gene (6 bases). This CDR3 has 15 amino acids. Per germline, CDR1 LNHDA and CDR2 SQIVND (reference sequence). Deletions cut 6 bases from V and 0 bases from J, with 11 bases between. In nucleotides, the CDR3 is TGTGCCAGTAGGAAACAGGGCGCAACTAATGAAAAACTGTTTTTT. As protein: CASRKQGATNEKLFF.

V and J are TRBV11-2 and TRBJ1-5; D is undetermined. V shed 1 base and J shed 7 bases, with 8 bases lying between them. This CDR3 spans 13 amino acids. CDR1 is SGHAT, CDR2 FQNNGV, per germline. The CDR3 nucleotides read TGTGCCAGCAGCTTAGGATTGGCCCAGCCCCAGCATTTT. It specifies CASSLGLAQPQHF.

This clone was counted only a few times. DNA of the CDR3: TGTGCCAGCAGTGAAGAAGTGAGGTCACCCCTCCACTTT. As protein: CASSEEVRSPLHF. This chain uses TRBV6-1 with TRBJ1-6; D not certain. This CDR3 spans 13 amino acids. The germline V and J ends were trimmed by 1 base and 10 bases, with 8 bases remaining between them. CDR1 is MNHNS and CDR2 is SASEGT in the germline V gene.

The chain uses TRBV5-1 and TRBJ2-7; D is unclear. The germline V gene has CDR1 SGHRS and CDR2 YFSETQ. Trimming removed 0 bases from V and 3 bases from J, with 10 bases in between. This CDR3 spans 14 amino acids. CDR3 sequence (DNA): TGCGCCAGCAGCTTGGGAACAGACATCTACGAGCAGTACTTC. Translated, it gives CASSLGTDIYEQYF. The complete variable domain, with remaining parts taken from reference TRBV5-1 and TRBJ2-7, reads KAGVTQTPRYLIKTRGQQVTLSCSPISGHRSVSWYQQTPGQGLQFLFEYFSETQRNKGNFPGRFSGRQFSNSRSEMNVSTLELGDSALYLCASSLGTDIYEQYFGPGTRLTVT.

The CDR3 DNA reads as TGTGCCACCAGCGCGGGACAGAGCACAGATACGCAGTATTTT. Translated: CATSAGQSTDTQYF. This chain joins TRBV15 and TRBJ2-3, with D possibly matching TRBD1 (7 bases). CDR3 length: 14 amino acids. The V and J ends lost 5 bases and 0 bases respectively, with 9 bases between them. Germline V gene data show CDR1 as LNHNV and CDR2 as YYDKDF (reference sequence).

V and J are TRBV7-2 and TRBJ1-3, with unresolved D. The CDR3 loop spans 13 amino acids. The germline V and J ends were trimmed by 4 bases and 4 bases, with 8 bases remaining between them. The germline V gene encodes CDR1 SGHTA and CDR2 FQGNSA. CDR3 bases: TGTGCCAGCAGCTCCGACGGGGGAAACACCATATATTTT. This codes for CASSSDGGNTIYF.

This chain joins TRBV19 and TRBJ1-6, with no clear D. The CDR3 contains 13 residues. V shed 3 bases and J shed 8 bases, with 8 bases lying between them. Germline V CDR1 and CDR2: LNHDA, SQIVND (reference sequence). The CDR3 here is CASSISVHSPLHF. CDR3 sequence (DNA): TGTGCCAGTAGTATCTCGGTTCATTCACCCCTCCACTTT. The whole variable domain, remainder taken from reference TRBV19 and TRBJ1-6, is DGGITQSPKYLFRKEGQNVTLSCEQNLNHDAMYWYRQDPGQGLRLIYYSQIVNDFQKGDIAEGYSVSREKKESFPLTVTSAQKNPTAFYLCASSISVHSPLHFGNGTRLTVT.

This chain connects TRBV12-5 to TRBJ2-5; TRBD1 aligns across 8 bases. The germline CDR1 and CDR2 sequences are LGHNT and FRNRAP. The J segment lost 1 base and the V segment lost 4 bases, leaving 5 bases of the junction unmatched. The CDR3 covers 15 residues. The CDR3 nucleotides are TGTGCTAGTGGTTCCGACAGGGGAACCCAAGAGACCCAGTACTTC. The encoded protein is CASGSDRGTQETQYF. Full variable domain (outside the CDR3, taken from reference TRBV12-5 and TRBJ2-5): DARVTQTPRHKVTEMGQEVTMRCQPILGHNTVFWYRQTMMQGLELLAYFRNRAPLDDSGMPKDRFSAEMPDATLATLKIQPSEPRDSAVYFCASGSDRGTQETQYFGPGTRLLVL.

The CDR3 region has the DNA TGTGCCAGCAGCGCTCAGGACAGGGGGTTGACGGAGACCCAGTACTTC. Protein: CASSAQDRGLTETQYF. The genes are TRBV9 and TRBJ2-5; 10 bases are shared with TRBD1. CDR1 is SGDLS and CDR2 is YYNGEE in the germline V gene. The V gene end was trimmed by 3 bases and the J gene end by 5 bases; junction bases not matched to a gene: 10. The CDR3 extends over 16 amino acids.

The genes are TRBV13 and TRBJ2-7; TRBD2 matches at 7 bases. Germline CDR1 PRHDT, CDR2 FYEKMQ (reference sequence). J lost 2 bases, V lost 0 bases, and 1 base had no gene match. The CDR3 sequence is 14 residues long. For the CDR3, the DNA is TGTGCCAGCAGCTTAGGGCTAGCGGCCTACGAGCAGTACTTC. Its protein product is CASSLGLAAYEQYF.

The chain couples TRBV14 to TRBJ1-2; 12 bases fit TRBD1. Germline values: CDR1 SGHDN, CDR2 FVKESK. This CDR3 has 15 residues. J gave up 7 bases and V 4 bases, and 7 bases lay outside the gene matches. CDR3: CASSLTGDRGPGYTF. The DNA for the CDR3 is TGTGCCAGCAGCCTAACCGGGGACAGGGGGCCTGGCTACACCTTC.

This chain links TRBV6-1 with TRBJ1-5; maybe TRBD1 (5 bases). Germline V gene lookup returns CDR1 MNHNS and CDR2 SASEGT. The CDR3 loop spans 13 amino acids. V lost 2 bases and J lost 4, with 6 bases in between. CDR3 protein: CASSEQGNQPQHF. For the CDR3, the DNA is TGTGCCAGCAGTGAACAGGGAAATCAGCCCCAGCATTTT.

The table lists this clone with a few counts. This rearrangement joins TRBV21-1 to TRBJ2-1; whether TRBD1, the table's D call, matches the DNA was not checked. TRBV21-1 is flagged as a pseudogene. The CDR3 contains 17 residues. Here the CDR3 reads CASSISGQGRRDNEQFF. In DNA form, the CDR3 reads TGTGCCAGCAGCATCTCAGGACAGGGGCGGAGGGACAATGAGCAGTTCTTC.

The genes are TRBV6-5 and TRBJ1-1; TRBD1 might be the D (6 bases). The CDR3 length is 13 residues. Looked up from germline, CDR1 is MNHEY and CDR2 is SVGAGI. Trimming cost V 6 bases and J 4 bases, with 12 bases left between them. CDR3 protein: CASRTGLVTEAFF. For the CDR3, the DNA is TGTGCCAGCAGGACAGGTCTGGTCACTGAAGCTTTCTTT.

J is TRBJ1-4 and V is TRBV7-2, with D perhaps TRBD1 (5 bases). Looked up from germline, CDR1 is SGHTA and CDR2 is FQGNSA. The CDR3 covers 14 residues. Trimming took off 1 base at V and 14 bases at J, with 17 bases between the two ends. CDR3 nucleotide sequence: TGTGCCAGCAGCTTAGTAGGGCAGGGCTCTAGGCTGTTTTTT. As protein: CASSLVGQGSRLFF.

A single count supports this clone. V is TRBV28 and J is TRBJ1-1; TRBD1 matches 7 bases. Germline V gene data show CDR1 as MDHEN and CDR2 as SYDVKM. V dropped 6 bases and J dropped 1; count of bases not matched to a gene: 8. CDR3 size: 15 residues. CDR3 loop: CASRTPGQQNTEAFF. CDR3 in DNA: TGTGCCAGCAGGACACCGGGACAGCAGAACACTGAAGCTTTCTTT.

The V and J genes are TRBV5-1 and TRBJ1-1; 7 nucleotides match TRBD1. CDR1 and CDR2 (germline): SGHRS, YFSETQ. Trimming took 4 bases from V and 5 from J; bases not matched to a gene: 5. The CDR3 loop spans 13 amino acids. The CDR3: CASSEGAQTEAFF. In DNA, the CDR3 is TGCGCCAGCAGCGAGGGGGCGCAAACTGAAGCTTTCTTT.

J is TRBJ1-2 and V is TRBV10-3; no firm D call. The CDR3 has 15 amino acids. CDR1 is ENHRY and CDR2 is SYGVKD in the germline V gene. V was clipped by 2 bases and J by 1 base, with 11 bases between them. This chain's CDR3 is CAISEDRGYNYGYTF. The CDR3 region has the DNA TGTGCCATCAGTGAGGACCGGGGATATAACTATGGCTACACCTTC.